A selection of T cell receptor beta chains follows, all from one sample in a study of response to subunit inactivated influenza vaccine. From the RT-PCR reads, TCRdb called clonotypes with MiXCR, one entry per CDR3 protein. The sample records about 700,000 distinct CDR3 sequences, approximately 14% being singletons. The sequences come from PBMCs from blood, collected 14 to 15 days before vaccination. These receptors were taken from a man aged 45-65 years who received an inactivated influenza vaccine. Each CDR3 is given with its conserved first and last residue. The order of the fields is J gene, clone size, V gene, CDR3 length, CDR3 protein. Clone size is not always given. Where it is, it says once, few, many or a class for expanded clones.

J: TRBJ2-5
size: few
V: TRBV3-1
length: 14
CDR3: CASSQGQLQETQYF

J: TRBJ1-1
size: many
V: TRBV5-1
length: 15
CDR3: CASSAQTGTNTEAFF

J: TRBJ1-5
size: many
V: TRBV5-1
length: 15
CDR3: CASSEGQGGNQPQHF

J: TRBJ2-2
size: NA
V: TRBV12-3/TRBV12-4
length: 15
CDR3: CASYPRGGRIGELFF

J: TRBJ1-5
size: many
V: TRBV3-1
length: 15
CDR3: CASSPRWGGNQPQHF

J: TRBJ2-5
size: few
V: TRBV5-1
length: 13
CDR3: CASSSGERTSQYF

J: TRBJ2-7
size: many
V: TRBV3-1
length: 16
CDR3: CASSHEGETRTYEQYF

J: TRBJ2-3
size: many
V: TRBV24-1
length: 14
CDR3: CATSSADSTDTQYF

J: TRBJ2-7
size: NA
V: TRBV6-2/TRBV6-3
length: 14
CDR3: CASSSYPEFYEQYF

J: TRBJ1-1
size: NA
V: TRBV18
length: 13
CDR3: CASSPVRETEAFF

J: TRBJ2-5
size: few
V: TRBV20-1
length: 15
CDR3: CSATASSGRQETQYF

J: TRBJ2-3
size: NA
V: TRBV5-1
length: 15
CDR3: CASGSRGYREDTQYF

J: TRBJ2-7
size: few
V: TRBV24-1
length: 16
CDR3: CATSDPFRGGTYEQYF

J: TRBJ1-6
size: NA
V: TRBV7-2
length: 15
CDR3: CASSLEPGGGSPLHF

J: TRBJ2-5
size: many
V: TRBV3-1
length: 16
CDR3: CASSRMSVGARETQYF

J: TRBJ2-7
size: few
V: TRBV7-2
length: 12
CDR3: CASRGGRIEQYF

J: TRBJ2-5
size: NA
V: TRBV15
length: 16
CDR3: CATSRDLGSPGETQYF

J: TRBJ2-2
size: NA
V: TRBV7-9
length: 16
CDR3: CASIPKEGGASGELFF

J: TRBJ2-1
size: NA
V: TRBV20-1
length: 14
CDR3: CSARDRQYRREQFF

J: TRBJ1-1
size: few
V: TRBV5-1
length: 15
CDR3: CASSPDVTGATEAFF

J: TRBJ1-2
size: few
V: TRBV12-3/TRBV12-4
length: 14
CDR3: CASSFSQGAGGYTF

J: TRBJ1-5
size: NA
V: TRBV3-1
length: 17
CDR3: CASSQYSGTEINQPQHF

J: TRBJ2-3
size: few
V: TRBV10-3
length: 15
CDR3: CAISGGLARTDTQYF

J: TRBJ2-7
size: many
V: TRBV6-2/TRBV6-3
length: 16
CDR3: CASSATGTSGTGEQYF

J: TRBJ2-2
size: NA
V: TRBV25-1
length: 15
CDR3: CASSDGSARTGELFF

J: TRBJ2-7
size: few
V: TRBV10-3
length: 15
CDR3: CAISESWGTRNEQYF

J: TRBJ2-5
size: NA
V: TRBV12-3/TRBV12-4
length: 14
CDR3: CASSPRGEQETQYF

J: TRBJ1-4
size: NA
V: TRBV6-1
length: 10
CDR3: CASSEWVLFF

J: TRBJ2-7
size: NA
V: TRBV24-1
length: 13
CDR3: CATSDSARYEQYF

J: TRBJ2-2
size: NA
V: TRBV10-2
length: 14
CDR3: CASKGQVNTGELFF

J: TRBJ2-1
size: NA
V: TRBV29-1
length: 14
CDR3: CSVVWQGHVYEQFF

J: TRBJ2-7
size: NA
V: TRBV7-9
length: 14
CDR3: CASSPTGTSYEQYF

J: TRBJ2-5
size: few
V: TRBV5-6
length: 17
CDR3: CASSLPGAGLGRETQYF